This T cell receptor (beta chain) originates from a study of blood T cell repertoires in COVID-19. The repertoire was sequenced with immunoSEQ multiplex PCR; TCRdb's copy has only in-frame clones and lacks some. Seen here are 250,000 to 300,000 clones, 65% to 85% observed once, and the top ten hold about 3.4%. Participants, roughly 18 to 89 years old, spanned more than 20 US areas. Germline values: CDR1 MNHEY, CDR2 SVGAGI. The CDR3 consists of 14 residues. Trimming took off 10 bases at V and 1 base at J, with 17 bases between the two ends. In its sample, this clone was seen many times. This receptor was identified in a man in his fifties who had recovered from COVID-19. The sample was PBMCs or T cells enriched from blood (not recorded which). The chain carries TRBV6-5 and TRBJ2-7; maybe TRBD2 (7 bases). In DNA form, the CDR3 reads TGTGCCACCCAAAGGGGGGGGCGGTCCTACGAGCAGTACTTC. This gives the protein CATQRGGRSYEQYF.